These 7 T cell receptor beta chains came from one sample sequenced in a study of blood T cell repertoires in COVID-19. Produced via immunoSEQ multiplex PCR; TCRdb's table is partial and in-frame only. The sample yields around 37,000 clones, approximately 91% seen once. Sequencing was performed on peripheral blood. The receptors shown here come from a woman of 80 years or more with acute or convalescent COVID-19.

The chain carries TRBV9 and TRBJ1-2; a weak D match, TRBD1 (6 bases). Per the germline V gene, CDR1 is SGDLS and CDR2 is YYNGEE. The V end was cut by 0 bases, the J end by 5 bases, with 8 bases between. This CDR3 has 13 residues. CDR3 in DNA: TGTGCCAGCAGCGTAGGGACAGCTTATGGCTACACCTTC. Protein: CASSVGTAYGYTF.

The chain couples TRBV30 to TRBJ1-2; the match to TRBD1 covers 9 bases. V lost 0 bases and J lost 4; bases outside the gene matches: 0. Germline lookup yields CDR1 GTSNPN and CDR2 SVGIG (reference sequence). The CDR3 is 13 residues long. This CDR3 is CAWSVQGAYGYTF. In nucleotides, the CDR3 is TGTGCCTGGAGTGTACAGGGGGCCTATGGCTACACCTTC.

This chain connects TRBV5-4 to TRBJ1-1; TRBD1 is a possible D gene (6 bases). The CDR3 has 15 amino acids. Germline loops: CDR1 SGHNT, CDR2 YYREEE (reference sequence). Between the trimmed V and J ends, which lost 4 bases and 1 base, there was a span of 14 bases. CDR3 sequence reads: CASSNSVQGNTEAFF. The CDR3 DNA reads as TGTGCCAGCAGCAACTCGGTACAGGGGAACACTGAAGCTTTCTTT.

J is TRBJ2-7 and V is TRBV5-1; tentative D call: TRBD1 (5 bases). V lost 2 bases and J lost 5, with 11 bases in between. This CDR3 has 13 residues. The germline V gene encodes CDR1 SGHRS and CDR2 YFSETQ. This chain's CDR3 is CASSFQGSDEQYF. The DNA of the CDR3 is TGCGCCAGCAGCTTCCAGGGAAGCGACGAGCAGTACTTC.

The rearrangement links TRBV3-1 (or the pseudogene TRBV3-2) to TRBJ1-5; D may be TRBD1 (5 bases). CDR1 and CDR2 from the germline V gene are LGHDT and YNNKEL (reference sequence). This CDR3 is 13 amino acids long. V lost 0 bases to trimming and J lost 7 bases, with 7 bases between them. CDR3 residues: CASSQDYRQPQHF. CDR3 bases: TGTGCCAGCAGCCAAGATTACAGGCAGCCCCAGCATTTT.

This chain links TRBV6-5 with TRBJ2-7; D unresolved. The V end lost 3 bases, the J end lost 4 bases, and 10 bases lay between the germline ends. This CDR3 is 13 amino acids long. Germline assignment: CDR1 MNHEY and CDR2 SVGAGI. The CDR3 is CASSYGPRYEQYF. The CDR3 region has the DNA TGTGCCAGCAGTTATGGCCCCAGGTACGAGCAGTACTTC.

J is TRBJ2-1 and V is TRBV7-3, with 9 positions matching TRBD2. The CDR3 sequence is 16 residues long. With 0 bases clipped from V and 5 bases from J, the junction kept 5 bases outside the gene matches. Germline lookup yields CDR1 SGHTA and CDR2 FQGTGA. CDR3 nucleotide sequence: TGTGCCAGCAGCTTAACTGGGACTAGCTACCACAATGAGCAGTTCTTC. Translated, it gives CASSLTGTSYHNEQFF.